A selection of T cell receptor beta chains follows, all from one sample in a study of shared clonotypes between healthy human individuals. Repertoires were generated with immunoSEQ multiplex PCR, while TCRdb's copy carries only in-frame clones and drops some. The sample has some 2.1 million clones; about 95% are singletons. The specimen sequenced was naive CD4+ T cells sorted from blood. The receptor set was obtained from a man between 18 and 35 years old in good health. Each CDR3 is given with its conserved first and last residue. The order of the fields is D gene, V gene, J gene, clone size, CDR3 protein, CDR3 DNA. The D gene is left open where the match is weak. Clone size is not always given. Where it is, it says once, few, many or a class for expanded clones.

d_gene: -; v_gene: TRBV6-1; j_gene: TRBJ1-1; abundance: -; CDR3aa: CASSATWTAEAFF; CDR3nt: TGTGCCAGCAGTGCTACGTGGACCGCTGAAGCTTTCTTT
d_gene: TRBD1; v_gene: TRBV4-3; j_gene: TRBJ2-1; abundance: -; CDR3aa: CASSHLPGQGYNEQFF; CDR3nt: TGCGCCAGCAGCCACCTGCCGGGACAGGGTTACAATGAGCAGTTCTTC
d_gene: TRBD1; v_gene: TRBV6-4; j_gene: TRBJ2-7; abundance: -; CDR3aa: CASSDSGGPYEQYF; CDR3nt: TGTGCCAGCAGTGACTCAGGGGGCCCCTACGAGCAGTACTTC
d_gene: TRBD1; v_gene: TRBV2; j_gene: TRBJ1-6; abundance: -; CDR3aa: CASSARGQGRHNSPLHF; CDR3nt: TGTGCCAGCAGTGCCAGGGGACAGGGGAGGCATAATTCACCCCTCCACTTT
d_gene: TRBD1; v_gene: TRBV9; j_gene: TRBJ1-4; abundance: -; CDR3aa: CASSGTGSEKLFF; CDR3nt: TGTGCCAGCAGCGGGACAGGGAGTGAAAAACTGTTTTTT
d_gene: -; v_gene: TRBV2; j_gene: TRBJ1-1; abundance: -; CDR3aa: CASSGHDTSEAFF; CDR3nt: TGTGCCAGCAGTGGGCATGACACTTCTGAAGCTTTCTTT
d_gene: TRBD2; v_gene: TRBV10-3; j_gene: TRBJ2-5; abundance: once; CDR3aa: CAISDISGGVAQETQYF; CDR3nt: TGTGCCATCAGTGATATTAGCGGGGGAGTTGCACAAGAGACCCAGTACTTC
d_gene: -; v_gene: TRBV6-1; j_gene: TRBJ2-5; abundance: once; CDR3aa: CASMLRGTGETQYF; CDR3nt: TGTGCCAGCATGTTGAGGGGGACGGGAGAGACCCAGTACTTC
d_gene: -; v_gene: TRBV18; j_gene: TRBJ2-7; abundance: -; CDR3aa: CASSRGVTYEQYF; CDR3nt: TGTGCCAGCTCAAGGGGAGTTACCTACGAGCAGTACTTC
d_gene: -; v_gene: TRBV30; j_gene: TRBJ2-1; abundance: -; CDR3aa: CAWMGALNEQFF; CDR3nt: TGTGCCTGGATGGGGGCTCTAAATGAGCAGTTCTTC
d_gene: -; v_gene: TRBV25-1; j_gene: TRBJ2-7; abundance: -; CDR3aa: CASRAPSSYEQYF; CDR3nt: TGTGCCTCCAGGGCCCCCTCGTCCTACGAGCAGTACTTC
d_gene: -; v_gene: TRBV18; j_gene: TRBJ1-4; abundance: -; CDR3aa: CASSRDNNEKLFF; CDR3nt: TGTGCCAGCTCAAGGGACAATAATGAAAAACTGTTTTTT
d_gene: -; v_gene: TRBV18; j_gene: TRBJ1-3; abundance: -; CDR3aa: CASSPQGYSGNTIYF; CDR3nt: TGTGCCAGCTCACCTCAAGGCTACTCTGGAAACACCATATATTTT
d_gene: TRBD2; v_gene: TRBV6-1; j_gene: TRBJ2-7; abundance: -; CDR3aa: CASLSGAPAYEQYF; CDR3nt: TGTGCCAGCCTTAGCGGGGCCCCAGCCTACGAGCAGTACTTC
d_gene: TRBD1; v_gene: TRBV4-2; j_gene: TRBJ1-1; abundance: once; CDR3aa: CASSLGQLSGAFF; CDR3nt: TGTGCCAGCAGCTTGGGACAGCTCTCTGGGGCTTTCTTT
d_gene: -; v_gene: TRBV18; j_gene: TRBJ2-7; abundance: -; CDR3aa: CASSPELAYEQYF; CDR3nt: TGTGCCAGCTCACCTGAACTAGCCTACGAGCAGTACTTC
d_gene: -; v_gene: TRBV7-6; j_gene: TRBJ1-5; abundance: -; CDR3aa: CASSLGGGNQPQHF; CDR3nt: TGTGCCAGCAGCTTAGGGGGCGGCAATCAGCCCCAGCATTTT
d_gene: TRBD1; v_gene: TRBV6-5; j_gene: TRBJ2-7; abundance: -; CDR3aa: CASSSGQGASEQYF; CDR3nt: TGTGCCAGCAGTTCGGGACAGGGGGCCTCCGAGCAGTACTTC
d_gene: -; v_gene: TRBV19; j_gene: TRBJ1-1; abundance: -; CDR3aa: CASSILDSNTEAFF; CDR3nt: TGTGCCAGTAGTATATTAGACAGTAACACTGAAGCTTTCTTT
d_gene: -; v_gene: TRBV10-3; j_gene: TRBJ1-1; abundance: -; CDR3aa: CAISAYNRDGYTEAFF; CDR3nt: TGTGCCATCAGTGCTTATAACCGGGACGGGTACACTGAAGCTTTCTTT
d_gene: -; v_gene: TRBV6-5; j_gene: TRBJ2-2; abundance: -; CDR3aa: CASSRRGKGGELFF; CDR3nt: TGTGCCAGCAGTCGCAGGGGAAAGGGCGGGGAGCTGTTTTTT
d_gene: TRBD1; v_gene: TRBV30; j_gene: TRBJ2-3; abundance: -; CDR3aa: CAWSAGQAGRDTQYF; CDR3nt: TGTGCCTGGAGTGCGGGACAGGCGGGGAGGGATACGCAGTATTTT
d_gene: -; v_gene: TRBV4-3; j_gene: TRBJ1-2; abundance: -; CDR3aa: CASSQDRGSPYGYTF; CDR3nt: TGCGCCAGCAGCCAAGATCGGGGATCCCCCTATGGCTACACCTTC
d_gene: TRBD1; v_gene: TRBV9; j_gene: TRBJ2-3; abundance: -; CDR3aa: CASSPRQGAMMDTQYF; CDR3nt: TGTGCCAGCAGCCCCCGACAGGGGGCGATGATGGATACGCAGTATTTT
d_gene: -; v_gene: TRBV19; j_gene: TRBJ1-4; abundance: once; CDR3aa: CASSTDPGVELFF; CDR3nt: TGTGCCAGTAGTACGGACCCCGGGGTGGAACTGTTTTTT
d_gene: TRBD2; v_gene: TRBV5-1; j_gene: TRBJ2-7; abundance: -; CDR3aa: CASSILTSGSDEQYF; CDR3nt: TGCGCCAGCAGCATTCTGACTAGCGGGAGCGACGAGCAGTACTTC
d_gene: TRBD1; v_gene: TRBV6-5; j_gene: TRBJ2-1; abundance: -; CDR3aa: CAGARDRENNEQFF; CDR3nt: TGTGCCGGGGCTCGGGACAGGGAAAACAATGAGCAGTTCTTC
d_gene: TRBD1; v_gene: TRBV7-2; j_gene: TRBJ2-1; abundance: -; CDR3aa: CASSLLGQAYNEQFF; CDR3nt: TGTGCCAGCAGCCTACTGGGACAGGCCTACAATGAGCAGTTCTTC
d_gene: TRBD2; v_gene: TRBV30; j_gene: TRBJ2-5; abundance: -; CDR3aa: CAWGSGRAAKETQYF; CDR3nt: TGTGCCTGGGGAAGCGGGAGGGCCGCAAAGGAGACCCAGTACTTC
d_gene: TRBD1; v_gene: TRBV18; j_gene: TRBJ1-6; abundance: -; CDR3aa: CASSPPGQGNNSPLHF; CDR3nt: TGTGCCAGCTCACCACCGGGACAGGGAAACAATTCACCCCTCCACTTT
d_gene: TRBD1; v_gene: TRBV18; j_gene: TRBJ2-7; abundance: -; CDR3aa: CASSEGTGGEQYF; CDR3nt: TGTGCCAGCTCAGAAGGGACAGGGGGCGAGCAGTACTTC
d_gene: -; v_gene: TRBV7-2; j_gene: TRBJ2-5; abundance: -; CDR3aa: CASRQTSSETQYF; CDR3nt: TGTGCCAGCAGACAGACTAGTTCCGAGACCCAGTACTTC
d_gene: TRBD1; v_gene: TRBV18; j_gene: TRBJ2-1; abundance: once; CDR3aa: CASSPLEGALYNEQFF; CDR3nt: TGTGCCAGCTCACCTTTAGAGGGGGCCCTTTACAATGAGCAGTTCTTC
d_gene: -; v_gene: TRBV27; j_gene: TRBJ2-1; abundance: -; CDR3aa: CASLPLSSSYNEQFF; CDR3nt: TGTGCCAGCCTCCCCCTCTCAAGCTCCTACAATGAGCAGTTCTTC
d_gene: -; v_gene: TRBV5-6; j_gene: TRBJ1-1; abundance: -; CDR3aa: CASSLRGGTEAFF; CDR3nt: TGTGCCAGCAGCTTGAGGGGGGGCACTGAAGCTTTCTTT
d_gene: -; v_gene: TRBV2; j_gene: TRBJ2-2; abundance: -; CDR3aa: CASTRTASNTGELFF; CDR3nt: TGTGCCAGCACGCGGACAGCTTCGAACACCGGGGAGCTGTTTTTT
d_gene: TRBD1; v_gene: TRBV10-3; j_gene: TRBJ2-7; abundance: -; CDR3aa: CAISETGTAPKQYF; CDR3nt: TGTGCCATCAGTGAGACCGGGACAGCTCCAAAGCAGTACTTC
d_gene: -; v_gene: TRBV29-1; j_gene: TRBJ1-1; abundance: -; CDR3aa: CSVVRSLDTEAFF; CDR3nt: TGCAGCGTTGTCCGGTCCCTGGACACTGAAGCTTTCTTT
d_gene: -; v_gene: TRBV9; j_gene: TRBJ2-5; abundance: once; CDR3aa: CASSVAQGGRETQYF; CDR3nt: TGTGCCAGCAGCGTAGCCCAGGGGGGGCGGGAGACCCAGTACTTC
d_gene: -; v_gene: TRBV7-6; j_gene: TRBJ1-5; abundance: few; CDR3aa: CASSGDGGTDQPQHF; CDR3nt: TGTGCCAGCAGCGGGGACGGGGGGACCGATCAGCCCCAGCATTTT
d_gene: -; v_gene: TRBV7-9; j_gene: TRBJ2-3; abundance: -; CDR3aa: CASSQRKLSTDTQYF; CDR3nt: TGTGCCAGCAGCCAGCGGAAGCTAAGCACAGATACGCAGTATTTT
d_gene: -; v_gene: TRBV7-9; j_gene: TRBJ2-7; abundance: -; CDR3aa: CASSPAPTVYEQYF; CDR3nt: TGTGCCAGCAGCCCGGCCCCTACCGTCTACGAGCAGTACTTC
d_gene: -; v_gene: TRBV7-2; j_gene: TRBJ2-7; abundance: once; CDR3aa: CASSPSGQLEQYF; CDR3nt: TGTGCCAGCAGCCCATCAGGGCAGCTGGAGCAGTACTTC
d_gene: TRBD2; v_gene: TRBV7-2; j_gene: TRBJ2-1; abundance: -; CDR3aa: CASSLSSGGTYNEQFF; CDR3nt: TGTGCCAGCAGCTTATCTAGCGGGGGGACCTACAATGAGCAGTTCTTC
d_gene: -; v_gene: TRBV10-1; j_gene: TRBJ1-4; abundance: -; CDR3aa: CAISGGGEKLFF; CDR3nt: TGCGCCATCTCGGGAGGCGGTGAAAAACTGTTTTTT
d_gene: -; v_gene: TRBV5-1; j_gene: TRBJ2-3; abundance: many; CDR3aa: CASSLGTADTQYF; CDR3nt: TGCGCCAGCAGCTTAGGGACTGCAGATACGCAGTATTTT
d_gene: -; v_gene: TRBV9; j_gene: TRBJ1-2; abundance: -; CDR3aa: CASSAGTPTNYGYTF; CDR3nt: TGTGCCAGCAGCGCCGGGACACCGACTAACTATGGCTACACCTTC
d_gene: TRBD2; v_gene: TRBV11-2; j_gene: TRBJ2-7; abundance: -; CDR3aa: CASTFIAGASYEQYF; CDR3nt: TGTGCCAGCACCTTTATAGCGGGAGCGTCTTACGAGCAGTACTTC
d_gene: TRBD2; v_gene: TRBV5-4; j_gene: TRBJ2-2; abundance: -; CDR3aa: CASTKGAGARNANTGELFF; CDR3nt: TGTGCCAGCACCAAGGGAGCGGGGGCGCGAAACGCGAACACCGGGGAGCTGTTTTTT
d_gene: TRBD2; v_gene: TRBV9; j_gene: TRBJ2-5; abundance: -; CDR3aa: CASSLLSGSTQETQYF; CDR3nt: TGTGCCAGCAGCCTGCTTAGCGGGAGTACGCAAGAGACCCAGTACTTC
d_gene: -; v_gene: TRBV6-6; j_gene: TRBJ2-2; abundance: once; CDR3aa: CASSSFAADTGELFF; CDR3nt: TGTGCCAGCAGTTCGTTCGCGGCGGACACCGGGGAGCTGTTTTTT
d_gene: -; v_gene: TRBV5-1; j_gene: TRBJ2-5; abundance: -; CDR3aa: CASSSGAGETQYF; CDR3nt: TGCGCCAGCAGCTCGGGCGCGGGGGAGACCCAGTACTTC
d_gene: -; v_gene: TRBV19; j_gene: TRBJ2-7; abundance: -; CDR3aa: CASSATVGSHEQYF; CDR3nt: TGTGCCAGTAGTGCTACCGTGGGGTCGCACGAGCAGTACTTC
d_gene: -; v_gene: TRBV9; j_gene: TRBJ1-3; abundance: -; CDR3aa: CASSVGPASTGNTIYF; CDR3nt: TGTGCCAGCAGCGTAGGCCCAGCCTCCACTGGAAACACCATATATTTT
d_gene: -; v_gene: TRBV30; j_gene: TRBJ1-6; abundance: -; CDR3aa: CAWKRDLRSPLHF; CDR3nt: TGTGCCTGGAAGCGCGACCTCCGTTCACCCCTCCACTTT
d_gene: -; v_gene: TRBV7-7; j_gene: TRBJ2-2; abundance: -; CDR3aa: CASSLATGSTGELFF; CDR3nt: TGTGCTAGCAGCTTGGCTACAGGGTCGACCGGGGAGCTGTTTTTT
d_gene: TRBD1; v_gene: TRBV6-6; j_gene: TRBJ1-2; abundance: -; CDR3aa: CASSEGQGYGYTF; CDR3nt: TGTGCCAGCAGTGAGGGACAGGGCTATGGCTACACCTTC
d_gene: TRBD1; v_gene: TRBV15; j_gene: TRBJ1-5; abundance: -; CDR3aa: CATSGEQGNQPQHF; CDR3nt: TGTGCCACCAGCGGTGAACAGGGGAATCAGCCCCAGCATTTT
d_gene: -; v_gene: TRBV5-1; j_gene: TRBJ2-2; abundance: -; CDR3aa: CASSLEAANTGELFF; CDR3nt: TGCGCCAGCAGCTTGGAGGCAGCGAACACCGGGGAGCTGTTTTTT
d_gene: TRBD2; v_gene: TRBV7-9; j_gene: TRBJ2-2; abundance: -; CDR3aa: CASSLRLAGGPGELFF; CDR3nt: TGTGCCAGCAGCCTCAGACTAGCGGGAGGCCCCGGGGAGCTGTTTTTT